This T cell receptor (beta chain) was found in a study of blood T cell repertoires in COVID-19. For the study at large: Nucleic acid was either cDNA or gDNA, and it came from T cells, B-cell-depleted T cells, or PBMCs.

The length of the CDR3 is 13 residues. Trimming pared 3 bases from V and 3 bases from J, leaving 8 bases between. CDR1 and CDR2 (germline): KGHSH, LQKENI. As processed by the authors: Amplification of reference gene primers provided the estimated nucleated cell counts. Using immunoSEQ multiplex PCR, the repertoire was profiled, and TCRdb retains in-frame clones only, with some absent. The DNA was the basis for D and trimming; V, J and clone size are from that table. Of 45,000 to 60,000 clones listed, around nine tenths are singletons. The receptor was derived from a man between 60 and 75 years old with active or convalescent COVID-19. Sequencing was carried out using peripheral blood. The chain employs TRBV18 and TRBJ1-1, with no clear D. Written as DNA, the CDR3 is TGTGCCAGCTCACCCCTTCGGGACACTGAAGCTTTCTTT. It codes for CASSPLRDTEAFF.